The source of this T cell receptor (beta chain) is a study of blood T cell repertoires in COVID-19. Assignment of participants to cohorts was predicated upon participant-reported clinical history. Here immunoSEQ multiplex PCR was the method, and the copy in TCRdb shows in-frame clones only, minus some. The sample lists approximately 390,000 clones, just under 90% occurring once. This CDR3 region has 13 residues. CDR1 SGHRS and CDR2 YFSETQ come from the germline V gene. V was pared by 7 bases and J by 0 bases, with 8 bases between. Sequencing input: PBMCs or T cells enriched from blood (not recorded which). The clonotype comes from a woman aged 45 to 65 who had recovered from COVID-19. V gene TRBV5-1 combines with J gene TRBJ1-3; D gene ambiguous. CDR3 sequence reads: CASQMSSGNTIYF. The CDR3 bases are TGCGCCAGCCAAATGAGCTCTGGAAACACCATATATTTT.